Presented here are 16 T cell receptor beta chains from one specimen sequenced in a study of OX40 agonist ivuxolimab in advanced cancers. The table came from immunoSEQ multiplex PCR; TCRdb's copy has only in-frame clones and leaves some out. The sample lists about 79,000 clones; about 85% were seen once. Sequenced material: CD4+ or CD8+ T cells sorted from blood, taken in a trial of the OX40 agonist ivuxolimab. These receptors were obtained from an adult with an advanced solid tumor such as melanoma, head and neck, liver or kidney cancer.

The chain employs TRBV6-5 and TRBJ2-7; 7 nucleotides line up with TRBD1. CDR1 is MNHEY and CDR2 is SVGAGI in the germline V gene. The length of the CDR3 is 14 residues. Germline trimming cut 2 bases from V and 2 bases from J; bases unmatched to any gene: 3. The CDR3 nucleotides are TGTGCCAGCAGTTACCGGGACAGACCCTACGAGCAGTACTTC. This sequence encodes CASSYRDRPYEQYF.

The gene calls are TRBV20-1 and TRBJ2-7; D gene unclear. The CDR3 contains 11 residues. CDR1 is DFQATT, CDR2 SNEGSKA, per germline (reference sequence). V lost 6 bases to trimming and J lost 3 bases, with 9 bases between them. The CDR3 DNA sequence: TGCAGTGCAACGGACGACTACGAGCAGTACTTC. This sequence encodes CSATDDYEQYF.

This sequence joins TRBV7-6 and TRBJ2-2; D remains ambiguous. The germline CDR1 and CDR2 sequences are SGHVS and FNYEAQ. The CDR3 has 16 residues. The germline V and J ends were trimmed by 1 base and 1 base, with 10 bases remaining between them. The CDR3 bases are TGTGCCAGCAGCTTAGAAAGGCCAGGGAACACCGGGGAGCTGTTTTTT. It codes for CASSLERPGNTGELFF.

V usage is TRBV30 and J usage is TRBJ2-7; D remains unclear. From germline, CDR1 is GTSNPN and CDR2 SVGIG (reference sequence). This CDR3 has 14 amino acids. The V and J ends lost 1 base and 3 bases respectively, with 13 bases between them. The CDR3 is CAWSELALRYEQYF. The CDR3 nucleotides are TGTGCCTGGAGTGAGTTGGCACTCCGCTACGAGCAGTACTTC.

This clone has just a few counts. Germline is not matched at one junction end, which may reflect a read error. The chain uses TRBV9 and TRBJ1-2; possible D gene TRBD1, 5 bases. Germline assignment: CDR1 SGDLS and CDR2 YYNGEE. The CDR3 is made up of 15 amino acids. DNA for the CDR3: TGTGCCAGCAGCCCTAGTTCAGGGTCGAACTACGGCTACACCTTC. Protein sequence: CASSPSSGSNYGYTF.

The chain links TRBV4-1 to TRBJ2-7; the D is unclear. The CDR3 consists of 13 residues. Trimming removed 1 base from V and 4 bases from J, with 8 bases in between. The germline CDR1 and CDR2 sequences are MGHRA and YSYEKL. Here the CDR3 reads CASSQGANYEQYF. The CDR3 bases are TGCGCCAGCAGCCAAGGAGCGAATTACGAGCAGTACTTC.

Points on this clone: Mismatch with germline at one junction end may stem from a read error. The J gene is TRBJ1-2, the V gene TRBV2, with 7 bases aligning to TRBD1. Germline values: CDR1 SNHLY, CDR2 FYNNEI. CDR3 length equals 11 residues. In nucleotides, the CDR3 is TGTGCCAGCAGTGTCGAAGGGGGCAGCCTCTTC. Encoded protein: CASSVEGGSLF.

The chain recombines TRBV4-1 with TRBJ2-7; no definite D call. The V gene lost 0 bases and the J gene lost 0 bases, with 9 bases spanning the gap. Germline CDR1 reads MGHRA; CDR2 reads YSYEKL. The CDR3 is 15 residues long. The CDR3 here is CASSQELRDSYEQYF. As DNA, the CDR3 is TGCGCCAGCAGCCAAGAGCTAAGGGACTCCTACGAGCAGTACTTC.

This chain connects TRBV11-2 to TRBJ1-1; no clear D gene. The CDR3 is made up of 14 amino acids. In germline, CDR1 is SGHAT, CDR2 FQNNGV. V shed 7 bases and J shed 1 base, with 13 bases lying between them. The CDR3 region is CASKTDAENTEAFF. The CDR3 DNA reads TGTGCCAGCAAGACCGACGCAGAGAACACTGAAGCTTTCTTT.

The chain combines TRBV7-2 with TRBJ2-3; 9 nucleotides line up with TRBD2. Germline assignment: CDR1 SGHTA and CDR2 FQGNSA. The trim removed 1 base at V and 5 bases at J, leaving 7 bases unmatched. The CDR3 extends over 16 amino acids. The CDR3 protein is CASSLGVAGGIDTQYF. For the CDR3, the DNA is TGTGCCAGCAGCTTAGGGGTGGCGGGAGGGATAGATACGCAGTATTTT.

This rearrangement joins TRBV4-2 to TRBJ2-1, with 7 bases that match TRBD2. V shed 1 base, J shed 5 bases, and the junction held 2 bases outside the gene matches. Germline V gene sequence: CDR1 LGHNA, CDR2 YNFKEQ. CDR3 length equals 14 residues. CDR3 in amino acids: CASSQVGLDNEQFF. CDR3 sequence (DNA): TGTGCCAGCAGCCAAGTAGGACTAGACAATGAGCAGTTCTTC.

V usage is TRBV5-6 and J usage is TRBJ2-5, with D possibly being TRBD1 (6 bases). The end of the DNA fits TRBJ2-7 better, so the J call may be wrong. Germline V gives CDR1 SGHDT, CDR2 YYEEEE. The CDR3 is 16 residues long. CDR3 residues: CASSLTGSSSSYEQYF. The CDR3 DNA reads as TGTGCCAGCAGTTTAACAGGGTCATCAAGTTCCTACGAGCAGTACTTC.

This chain links TRBV6-5 with TRBJ1-2; D ambiguous. CDR3 length equals 13 residues. Trimming took 8 bases from V and 2 from J, leaving 12 bases between them. Germline lookup yields CDR1 MNHEY and CDR2 SVGAGI. The chain's CDR3 is CASATWRNYGYTF. The CDR3, as DNA: TGTGCCAGCGCCACCTGGAGGAACTATGGCTACACCTTC.

The CDR3: CASSPTGTPENEQYF. DNA for the CDR3: TGCGCCAGCAGCCCTACCGGGACACCGGAAAACGAGCAGTACTTC. The chain has TRBV5-1 and TRBJ2-7, with a weak D call TRBD1 (6 bases). Trimming took off 4 bases at V and 5 bases at J, with 19 bases between the two ends. This CDR3 spans 15 amino acids. Germline CDR1 SGHRS, CDR2 YFSETQ.

The rearrangement uses TRBV7-9 and TRBJ2-3; D gene ambiguous. CDR1 is SEHNR, CDR2 FQNEAQ, per germline (reference sequence). Deletions cut 1 base from V and 2 bases from J, with 7 bases between. The CDR3 loop spans 14 amino acids. DNA of the CDR3: TGTGCCAGCAGCTTAGGGGAACCCACAGATACGCAGTATTTT. Its protein product is CASSLGEPTDTQYF.

The chain employs TRBV7-6 and TRBJ2-3; D tentatively reads TRBD1 or TRBD2 (5 bases each). V lost 0 bases and J lost 5, with 6 bases in between. The CDR3 length is 13 residues. Germline lookup yields CDR1 SGHVS and CDR2 FNYEAQ. The CDR3 nucleotides are TGTGCCAGCAGCTTAGCTGGGGGAGATACGCAGTATTTT. As protein: CASSLAGGDTQYF.